The 4 T cell receptor beta chains listed next were all sequenced from one sample in a study of technical replicates of blood from a few donors. The assay was immunoSEQ multiplex PCR, and TCRdb's table has in-frame clones only and misses some. The sample lists tens of thousands of clones; roughly 92% were seen once. Input material: T cells isolated from PBMCs. Receptor source: a human donor in good health.

The CDR3 region has the DNA TGCAGCGTTGATTTAGAGAATCAGCCCCAGCATTTT. Encoded protein: CSVDLENQPQHF. The V and J genes are TRBV29-1 and TRBJ1-5; D remains ambiguous. The CDR3 length is 12 residues. Germline loops: CDR1 SQVTM, CDR2 ANQGSEA. The ends were cut back, 3 bases at V and 4 bases at J, with 7 bases in the middle.

The CDR3 spells CASSILGGTDTQYF. DNA of the CDR3: TGTGCCAGTAGTATATTAGGGGGCACAGATACGCAGTATTTT. The rearrangement links TRBV19 to TRBJ2-3; the D gene is possibly TRBD1 (5 bases). Germline V CDR1 and CDR2: LNHDA, SQIVND (reference sequence). The CDR3 loop spans 14 amino acids. Trimming removed 2 bases from V and 1 base from J, with 7 bases in between. Combining the CDR3 with reference TRBV19 and TRBJ2-3 gives the whole variable domain DGGITQSPKYLFRKEGQNVTLSCEQNLNHDAMYWYRQDPGQGLRLIYYSQIVNDFQKGDIAEGYSVSREKKESFPLTVTSAQKNPTAFYLCASSILGGTDTQYFGPGTRLTVL.

The V and J genes are TRBV28 and TRBJ2-7, with D possibly matching TRBD2 (6 bases). The CDR3 spans 14 residues. V was clipped by 2 bases and J by 5 bases, with 13 bases between them. From germline, CDR1 is MDHEN and CDR2 SYDVKM. The CDR3 sequence: CASSLAERRDEQYF. The CDR3 nucleotides read TGTGCCAGCAGTTTAGCGGAAAGGAGGGACGAGCAGTACTTC.

This sequence joins TRBV7-9 and TRBJ2-7; TRBD2 matches 7 bases. In germline, CDR1 is SEHNR, CDR2 FQNEAQ (reference sequence). The CDR3 length is 15 residues. Trimming at V came to 5 bases and at J to 5 bases, leaving 12 bases not matched to a gene. The chain's CDR3 is CASSTGSSGRHEQYF. CDR3 in DNA: TGTGCCAGCAGCACGGGGAGTAGCGGGCGGCACGAGCAGTACTTC.